This T cell receptor delta chain derives from a study of delta chains in infants with herpesvirus infections. Study at large: Postnatally CMV-infected infants were checked for a public fetal Vdelta1/Vgamma8 clonotype.

PBMC RNA was reverse transcribed using gamma-chain- and delta-chain-specific primers. TCRdb reanalysed the RT-PCR reads with CATT. The table has more than 300 delta-chain clones, 15% to 20% seen once. Study observations and caveats: Public-clonotype frequency seemingly fell with older age at infection.

This clone has a handful of counts. What it recognizes is unknown. V shed 0 bases, J shed 1 base, and the junction held 10 bases outside the gene matches. This CDR3 has 20 residues. Germline CDR1 is GEAIGNYY and CDR2 is EKD. This TCR derives from a human donor who was a Ugandan infant, either HIV-exposed or HIV-unexposed (not recorded which). The rearrangement links TRDV2 to TRDJ3, with 8 bases fitting TRDD3. The J gene is absent in TCRdb and was assigned here via DNA matching to germline. The sample in question was peripheral blood, obtained at time point 2 of longitudinal follow-up. This CDR3 reads CACDTAEVGDPSWDTRQMFF. The CDR3 DNA is TGTGCCTGTGACACCGCGGAAGTGGGGGATCCTTCCTGGGACACCCGACAGATGTTTTTC.